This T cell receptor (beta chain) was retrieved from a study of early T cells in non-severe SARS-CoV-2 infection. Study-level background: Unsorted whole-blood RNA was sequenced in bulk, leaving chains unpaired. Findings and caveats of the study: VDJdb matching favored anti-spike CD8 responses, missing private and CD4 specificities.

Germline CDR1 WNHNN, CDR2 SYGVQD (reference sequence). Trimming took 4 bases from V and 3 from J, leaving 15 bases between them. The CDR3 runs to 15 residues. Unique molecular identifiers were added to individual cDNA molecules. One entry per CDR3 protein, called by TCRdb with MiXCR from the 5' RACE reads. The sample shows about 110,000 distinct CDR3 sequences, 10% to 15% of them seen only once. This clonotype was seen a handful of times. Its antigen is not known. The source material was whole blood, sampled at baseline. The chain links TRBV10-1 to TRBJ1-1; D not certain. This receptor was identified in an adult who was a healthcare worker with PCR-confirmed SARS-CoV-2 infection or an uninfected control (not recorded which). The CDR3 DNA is TGCGCCAGCAGTGCGAACGCCCCCCGGTACACTGAAGCTTTCTTT. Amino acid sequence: CASSANAPRYTEAFF.